These 23 T cell receptor beta chains share one sample of origin, sequenced in a study of shared T cell receptors in the human thymus. The table came from immunoSEQ multiplex PCR; TCRdb's copy has only in-frame clones and leaves some out. The table lists almost 550,000 clones, about 80% of them singletons, with more than 0.01% in the top ten. The same data also went into a second study, on human thymus T cells.

The sequenced sample was thymocytes. The receptor source for this set is a boy younger than two with a congenital heart defect.

V gene TRBV14 combines with J gene TRBJ2-7; 9 nucleotides match TRBD1. The CDR3 loop spans 18 amino acids. Trimming removed 4 bases from V and 2 bases from J; junction bases left unmatched: 15. CDR1 and CDR2 from the germline V gene are SGHDN and FVKESK. The CDR3 DNA is TGTGCCAGCAGCCCTAGGATGGGACAGGGCAACTTTACCTACGAGCAGTACTTC. It codes for CASSPRMGQGNFTYEQYF.

The chain combines TRBV27 with TRBJ2-1; TRBD2 matches 12 bases. V trimming: 2 bases; J trimming: 2 bases; junction bases outside the gene matches: 7. CDR1 is MNHEY and CDR2 is SMNVEV in the germline V gene (reference sequence). The CDR3 contains 18 residues. The CDR3 DNA reads as TGTGCCAGCAGTTTACTAGCGGGAGGGCCCAATGCCTACAATGAGCAGTTCTTC. This sequence encodes CASSLLAGGPNAYNEQFF.

The V call is TRBV6-6, the J call TRBJ2-3; TRBD2 matches at 7 bases. The J segment lost 1 base and the V segment lost 7 bases, leaving 11 bases of the junction unmatched. CDR1 and CDR2 (germline): MNHNY, SVGAGI (reference sequence). The CDR3 is made up of 16 amino acids. The CDR3, as DNA: TGTGCCAGCACTAGCGGCGAGGGAGGGGGCACAGATACGCAGTATTTT. Its translation is CASTSGEGGGTDTQYF.

The genes are TRBV4-2 and TRBJ2-2; 9 bases match TRBD2. V lost 4 bases, J lost 9 bases, and 12 bases stayed unmatched. This CDR3 spans 16 amino acids. Per germline, CDR1 LGHNA and CDR2 YNFKEQ. For the CDR3, the DNA is TGTGCCAGCAGCCGCCCATCTAGCGGGGAACGTTGGGAGCTGTTTTTT. This translates into CASSRPSSGERWELFF.

The V call is TRBV4-3, the J call TRBJ1-3; the D is unclear. CDR1 LGHNA and CDR2 YSLEER come from the germline V gene. V lost 1 base and J 4 bases, leaving 17 bases between the germline ends. The CDR3 has 17 residues. The CDR3 nucleotides read TGCGCCAGCAGCCAAGGGATCCGCAGCGTCTCCGGAAACACCATATATTTT. Translation: CASSQGIRSVSGNTIYF.

This chain joins TRBV11-2 and TRBJ2-3, with unresolved D. The CDR3 totals 15 residues. Germline values: CDR1 SGHAT, CDR2 FQNNGV. Trimming took off 1 base at V and 1 base at J, with 9 bases between the two ends. The CDR3 region has the DNA TGTGCCAGCAGCTTAGTCCCCACTCGCACAGATACGCAGTATTTT. The encoded protein is CASSLVPTRTDTQYF.

This rearrangement joins TRBV7-9 to TRBJ2-5, with 13 nucleotides matching TRBD2. Germline V gene data show CDR1 as SEHNR and CDR2 as FQNEAQ (reference sequence). CDR3 size: 18 residues. V lost 1 base and J lost 4; bases outside the gene matches: 9. Here the CDR3 reads CASSLGAPRLAGGETQYF. The CDR3 region has the DNA TGTGCCAGCAGCTTAGGGGCACCCCGACTAGCGGGAGGAGAGACCCAGTACTTC. The whole variable domain, remainder taken from reference TRBV7-9 and TRBJ2-5, is DTGVSQNPRHKITKRGQNVTFRCDPISEHNRLYWYRQTLGQGPEFLTYFQNEAQLEKSRLLSDRFSAERPKGSFSTLEIQRTEQGDSAMYLCASSLGAPRLAGGETQYFGPGTRLLVL.

This clone was seen only a few times. The J gene is TRBJ1-4, the V gene TRBV6-5, with TRBD1 identical over 11 bases. Germline CDR1 is MNHEY and CDR2 is SVGAGI. This CDR3 is built from 13 residues. The V gene end was trimmed by 6 bases and the J gene end by 10 bases; junction bases not matched to a gene: 4. In DNA form, the CDR3 reads TGTGCCAGCAGGGGACAGGGGGGAGGAAAACTGTTTTTT. Amino acids: CASRGQGGGKLFF.

The chain carries TRBV6-1 and TRBJ2-7; tentative D call: TRBD2 (5 bases). Germline lookup yields CDR1 MNHNS and CDR2 SASEGT. The CDR3 has 17 amino acids. V lost 0 bases and J 7 bases, leaving 22 bases between the germline ends. CDR3 amino acids: CASSEALVCGREGEQYF. CDR3 bases: TGTGCCAGCAGTGAAGCTCTGGTTTGCGGGCGTGAGGGTGAGCAGTACTTC.

The chain is built from TRBV5-8 and TRBJ2-7; 8 nucleotides line up with TRBD2. The CDR3 is 13 amino acids. From germline, CDR1 is SGHTS and CDR2 YDEGEE. Losses at the gene ends were 4 bases for V and 2 bases for J; bases not matched to a gene: 2. In DNA, the CDR3 is TGTGCCAGCAGCCCGGGAGGGCCCTACGAGCAGTACTTC. Its protein product is CASSPGGPYEQYF.

V and J are TRBV4-1 and TRBJ2-2; D may be TRBD2 (5 bases). Germline assignment: CDR1 MGHRA and CDR2 YSYEKL. Between the trimmed V and J ends, which lost 4 bases and 3 bases, there was a span of 15 bases. The CDR3 sequence is 16 residues long. In DNA form, the CDR3 reads TGCGCCAGCAGCCCCCTAGCCGATGGGGACACCGGGGAGCTGTTTTTT. Amino acids: CASSPLADGDTGELFF.

The J gene is TRBJ1-5, the V gene TRBV2; TRBD1 matches 7 bases. The CDR3 consists of 21 residues. Germline values: CDR1 SNHLY, CDR2 FYNNEI. V lost 0 bases to trimming and J lost 0 bases; unmatched junction nucleotides: 17. The CDR3 here is CASSEALRDSTSSGSNQPQHF. The CDR3 DNA sequence: TGTGCCAGCAGTGAAGCGCTTCGGGACAGTACTTCTAGTGGTAGCAATCAGCCCCAGCATTTT.

The rearrangement uses TRBV9 and TRBJ2-3, with 10 bases matching TRBD2. V gave up 0 bases and J gave up 0 bases; unmatched junction bases: 4. The CDR3 loop spans 17 amino acids. Germline V CDR1 and CDR2: SGDLS, YYNGEE. This CDR3 reads CASSVGLAGASTDTQYF. The CDR3, as DNA: TGTGCCAGCAGCGTAGGCCTAGCGGGGGCTAGCACAGATACGCAGTATTTT.

The chain is built from TRBV7-8 and TRBJ2-2, with 9 bases identical to TRBD2. Trimming at V came to 3 bases and at J to 5 bases, leaving 19 bases not matched to a gene. Germline lookup yields CDR1 SGHVS and CDR2 FQNEAQ. The CDR3 consists of 20 residues. CDR3: CASSFEERSGSGRGTGELFF. CDR3 DNA: TGTGCCAGCAGCTTTGAAGAGCGGTCGGGTAGCGGGAGAGGGACCGGGGAGCTGTTTTTT.

The genes are TRBV9 and TRBJ2-2; 13 bases are shared with TRBD2. The length of the CDR3 is 19 residues. Germline V gene data show CDR1 as SGDLS and CDR2 as YYNGEE. Trimming cost V 4 bases and J 0 bases; bases outside gene matches: 9. The CDR3 is CASSPRTSGSPSNTGELFF. Written as DNA, the CDR3 is TGTGCCAGCAGCCCCCGGACTAGCGGGAGTCCTTCGAACACCGGGGAGCTGTTTTTT. Together with reference TRBV9 and TRBJ2-2, the CDR3 gives the full variable domain: DSGVTQTPKHLITATGQRVTLRCSPRSGDLSVYWYQQSLDQGLQFLIQYYNGEERAKGNILERFSAQQFPDLHSELNLSSLELGDSALYFCASSPRTSGSPSNTGELFFGEGSRLTVL.

The J gene is TRBJ2-2, the V gene TRBV6-6, with 7 bases lining up with TRBD2. The germline CDR1 and CDR2 sequences are MNHNY and SVGAGI (reference sequence). The ends lost 4 bases at V and 3 bases at J; junction bases unmatched: 5. This CDR3 comprises 15 residues. The CDR3 is CASSSTSVHTGELFF. DNA of the CDR3: TGTGCCAGCAGTTCCACTAGCGTTCACACCGGGGAGCTGTTTTTT.

The chain combines TRBV4-3 with TRBJ2-2; 9 bases map to TRBD1. V shed 4 bases, J shed 1 base, and the junction held 1 base outside the gene matches. The germline CDR1 and CDR2 sequences are LGHNA and YSLEER. This CDR3 is built from 15 residues. Here the CDR3 DNA reads TGCGCCAGCAGCCTGGGACAGGGGAACACCGGGGAGCTGTTTTTT. Residues: CASSLGQGNTGELFF.

This clone has more than one count but fewer than ten. The chain carries TRBV11-3 and TRBJ2-2; 10 bases line up with TRBD2. The J segment lost 4 bases and the V segment lost 6 bases, leaving 14 bases of the junction unmatched. This CDR3 contains 18 residues. CDR1 and CDR2 (germline): SGHNT, YENEEA. Here the CDR3 DNA reads TGTGCCAGCAGTCGAGGGTCCCCTAGCGGGAGTTCCACCGGGGAGCTGTTTTTT. Amino acids: CASSRGSPSGSSTGELFF.

The chain links TRBV30 to TRBJ2-1, with 10 positions matching TRBD2. The CDR3 sequence is 15 residues long. The ends lost 0 bases at V and 6 bases at J; junction bases unmatched: 5. Germline V lookup: CDR1 GTSNPN, CDR2 SVGIG (reference sequence). This CDR3 is CAWSVQLAGTNEQFF. The CDR3 DNA is TGTGCCTGGAGTGTACAACTAGCGGGGACCAATGAGCAGTTCTTC. Together with reference TRBV30 and TRBJ2-1, the CDR3 gives the full variable domain: SQTIHQWPATLVQPVGSPLSLECTVEGTSNPNLYWYRQAAGRGLQLLFYSVGIGQISSEVPQNLSASRPQDRQFILSSKKLLLSDSGFYLCAWSVQLAGTNEQFFGPGTRLTVL.

The V call is TRBV6-6, the J call TRBJ2-1; TRBD2 agrees at 10 bases. In germline, CDR1 is MNHNY, CDR2 SVGAGI (reference sequence). V was clipped by 6 bases and J by 5 bases; unmatched bases: 10. The CDR3 sequence is 16 residues long. In nucleotides, the CDR3 is TGTGCCAGCAGGCCCGCCGAGCGGGAGGGGGACAATGAGCAGTTCTTC. It is translated as CASRPAEREGDNEQFF.

The V and J genes are TRBV14 and TRBJ2-7, with D possibly being TRBD2 (5 bases). With 0 bases removed from V and 4 bases from J, the gap between germline ends came to 13 bases. The CDR3 runs 15 residues. CDR1 is SGHDN, CDR2 FVKESK, per germline. The CDR3 sequence: CASSQDRTPSYEQYF. As DNA, the CDR3 is TGTGCCAGCAGCCAAGATCGGACTCCCAGTTACGAGCAGTACTTC.

CDR3 in DNA: TGTGCCAGCAGCCCGGGATTTACCTACGAGCAGTACTTC. This gives the protein CASSPGFTYEQYF. This sequence joins TRBV7-9 and TRBJ2-7; perhaps TRBD2 as D (5 bases). Germline V gene data show CDR1 as SEHNR and CDR2 as FQNEAQ (reference sequence). V lost 5 bases and J 2 bases, leaving 10 bases between the germline ends. This CDR3 contains 13 residues.

This chain joins TRBV28 and TRBJ1-5, with 10 bases aligning to TRBD1. The germline V gene encodes CDR1 MDHEN and CDR2 SYDVKM. Trimming cost V 6 bases and J 5 bases; bases outside gene matches: 7. CDR3 length equals 15 residues. CDR3 coding DNA: TGTGCCAGCAGGTTGGACAGGGGGGAACATCAGCCCCAGCATTTT. It specifies CASRLDRGEHQPQHF.